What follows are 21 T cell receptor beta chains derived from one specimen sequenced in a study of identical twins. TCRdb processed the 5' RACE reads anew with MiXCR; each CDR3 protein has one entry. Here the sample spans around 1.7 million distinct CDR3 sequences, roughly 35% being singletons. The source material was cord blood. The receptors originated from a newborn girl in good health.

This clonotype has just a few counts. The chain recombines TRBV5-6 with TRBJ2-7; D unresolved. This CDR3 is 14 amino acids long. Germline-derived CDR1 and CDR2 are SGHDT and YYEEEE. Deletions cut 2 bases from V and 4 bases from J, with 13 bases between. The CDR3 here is CASSFLGTEYEQYF. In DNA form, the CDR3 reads TGTGCCAGCAGCTTTCTCGGAACAGAATACGAGCAGTACTTC.

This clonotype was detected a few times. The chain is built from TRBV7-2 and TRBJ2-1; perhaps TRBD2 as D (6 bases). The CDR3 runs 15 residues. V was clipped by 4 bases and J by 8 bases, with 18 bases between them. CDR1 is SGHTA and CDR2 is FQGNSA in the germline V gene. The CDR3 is CASSSAGVRGDEQFF. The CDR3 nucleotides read TGTGCCAGCAGCTCCGCGGGCGTGCGGGGCGATGAGCAGTTCTTC.

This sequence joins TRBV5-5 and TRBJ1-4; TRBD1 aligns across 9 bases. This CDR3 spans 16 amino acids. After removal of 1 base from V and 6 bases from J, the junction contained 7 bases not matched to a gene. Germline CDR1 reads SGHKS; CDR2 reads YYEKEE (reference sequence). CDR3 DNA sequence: TGTGCCAGCAGCTTGTCCCCGGGGACAGGGCATGAAAAACTGTTTTTT. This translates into CASSLSPGTGHEKLFF. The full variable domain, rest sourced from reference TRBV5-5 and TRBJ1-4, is DAGVTQSPTHLIKTRGQQVTLRCSPISGHKSVSWYQQVLGQGPQFIFQYYEKEERGRGNFPDRFSARQFPNYSSELNVNALLLGDSALYLCASSLSPGTGHEKLFFGSGTQLSVL.

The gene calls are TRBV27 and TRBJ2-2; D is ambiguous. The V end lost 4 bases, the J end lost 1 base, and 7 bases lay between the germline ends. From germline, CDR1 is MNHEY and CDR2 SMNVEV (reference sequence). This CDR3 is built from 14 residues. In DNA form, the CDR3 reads TGTGCCAGCAGTTACTCTAAGAACACCGGGGAGCTGTTTTTT. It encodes CASSYSKNTGELFF.

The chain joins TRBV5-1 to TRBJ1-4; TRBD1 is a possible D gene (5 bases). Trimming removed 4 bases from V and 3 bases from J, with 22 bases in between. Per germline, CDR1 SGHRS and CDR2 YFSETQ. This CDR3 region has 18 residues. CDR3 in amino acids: CASSDRDSDGLPNEKLFF. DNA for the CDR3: TGCGCCAGCAGCGATCGCGACAGTGATGGATTGCCTAATGAAAAACTGTTTTTT.

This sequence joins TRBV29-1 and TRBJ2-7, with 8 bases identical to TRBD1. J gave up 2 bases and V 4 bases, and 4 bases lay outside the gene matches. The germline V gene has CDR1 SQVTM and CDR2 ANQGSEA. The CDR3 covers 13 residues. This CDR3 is CSVGRQGTYEQYF. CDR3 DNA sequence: TGCAGCGTTGGGCGACAGGGGACCTACGAGCAGTACTTC.

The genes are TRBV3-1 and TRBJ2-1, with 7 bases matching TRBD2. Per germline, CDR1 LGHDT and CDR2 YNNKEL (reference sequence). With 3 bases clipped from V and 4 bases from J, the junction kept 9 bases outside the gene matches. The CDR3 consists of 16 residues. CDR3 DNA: TGTGCCAGCAGCCAGGGTCGACTAGCTACTTACAATGAGCAGTTCTTC. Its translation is CASSQGRLATYNEQFF.

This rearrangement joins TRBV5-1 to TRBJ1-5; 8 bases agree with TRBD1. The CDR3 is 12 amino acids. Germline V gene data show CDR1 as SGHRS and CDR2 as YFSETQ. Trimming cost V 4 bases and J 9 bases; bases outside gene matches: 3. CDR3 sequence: CASSPRGRPQHF. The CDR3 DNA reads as TGCGCCAGCAGCCCCAGGGGGCGGCCCCAGCATTTT.

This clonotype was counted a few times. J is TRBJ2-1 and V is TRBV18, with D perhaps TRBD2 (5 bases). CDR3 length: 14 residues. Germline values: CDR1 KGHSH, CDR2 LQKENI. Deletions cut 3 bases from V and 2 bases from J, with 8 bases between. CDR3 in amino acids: CASSPNGAYNEQFF. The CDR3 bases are TGTGCCAGCTCACCTAACGGGGCCTACAATGAGCAGTTCTTC. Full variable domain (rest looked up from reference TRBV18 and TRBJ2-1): NAGVMQNPRHLVRRRGQEARLRCSPMKGHSHVYWYRQLPEEGLKFMVYLQKENIIDESGMPKERFSAEFPKEGPSILRIQQVVRGDSAAYFCASSPNGAYNEQFFGPGTRLTVL.

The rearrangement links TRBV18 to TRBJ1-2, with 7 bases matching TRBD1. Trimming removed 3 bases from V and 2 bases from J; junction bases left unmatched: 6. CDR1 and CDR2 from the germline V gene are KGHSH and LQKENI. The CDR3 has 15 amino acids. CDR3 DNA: TGTGCCAGCTCACCCCAGGGGGGACTAAACTATGGCTACACCTTC. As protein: CASSPQGGLNYGYTF.

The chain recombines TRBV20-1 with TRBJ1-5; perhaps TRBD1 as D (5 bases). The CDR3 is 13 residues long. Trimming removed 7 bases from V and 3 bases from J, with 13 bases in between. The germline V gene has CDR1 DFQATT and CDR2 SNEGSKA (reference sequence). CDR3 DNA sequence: TGCAGTGTTCGGAAGGGGAACAATCAGCCCCAGCATTTT. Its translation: CSVRKGNNQPQHF.

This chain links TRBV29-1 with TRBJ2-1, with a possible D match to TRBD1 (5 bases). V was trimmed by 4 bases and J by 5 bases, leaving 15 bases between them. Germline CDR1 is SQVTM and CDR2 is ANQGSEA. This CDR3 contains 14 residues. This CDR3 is CSVVRTLSHNEQFF. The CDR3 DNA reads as TGCAGCGTTGTTCGGACACTAAGCCACAATGAGCAGTTCTTC.

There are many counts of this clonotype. The CDR3 is CSARAGLVFNNEQFF. The CDR3 DNA is TGCAGTGCTAGAGCAGGTCTAGTCTTCAACAATGAGCAGTTCTTC. V gene TRBV20-1 combines with J gene TRBJ2-1; D gene ambiguous. Germline V gene data show CDR1 as DFQATT and CDR2 as SNEGSKA (reference sequence). V dropped 1 base and J dropped 5 bases, with 15 bases sitting between them. The CDR3 extends over 15 amino acids.

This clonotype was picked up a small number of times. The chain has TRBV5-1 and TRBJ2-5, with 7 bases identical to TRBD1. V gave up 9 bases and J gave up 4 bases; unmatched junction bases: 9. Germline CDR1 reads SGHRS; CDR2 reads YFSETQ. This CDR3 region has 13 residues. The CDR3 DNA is TGCGCCACCCAGCCGTCAGGGGGAGAGACCCAGTACTTC. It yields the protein CATQPSGGETQYF. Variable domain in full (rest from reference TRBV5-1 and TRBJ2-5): KAGVTQTPRYLIKTRGQQVTLSCSPISGHRSVSWYQQTPGQGLQFLFEYFSETQRNKGNFPGRFSGRQFSNSRSEMNVSTLELGDSALYLCATQPSGGETQYFGPGTRLLVL.

CDR3 bases: TGTGCCAGCAGCTTAGGGGACAATAATTCACCCCTCCACTTT. Protein: CASSLGDNNSPLHF. The chain carries TRBV7-2 and TRBJ1-6, with D perhaps TRBD1 (6 bases). V dropped 1 base and J dropped 5 bases, with 6 bases sitting between them. Germline lookup yields CDR1 SGHTA and CDR2 FQGNSA. The length of the CDR3 is 14 residues.

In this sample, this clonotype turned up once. CDR3 sequence: CASSDEGPEAFF. The CDR3 DNA sequence: TGTGCCAGCAGTGACGAGGGTCCTGAAGCTTTCTTT. This chain links TRBV6-4 with TRBJ1-1; no clear D. Trimming pared 2 bases from V and 6 bases from J, leaving 7 bases between. This CDR3 spans 12 amino acids. Germline values: CDR1 MRHNA, CDR2 SNTAGT.

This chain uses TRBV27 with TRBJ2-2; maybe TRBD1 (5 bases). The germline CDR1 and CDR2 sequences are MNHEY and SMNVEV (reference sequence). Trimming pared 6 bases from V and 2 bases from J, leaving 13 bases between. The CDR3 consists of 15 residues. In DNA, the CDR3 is TGTGCCAGCAGCTTCCAGGGTTATAACACCGGGGAGCTGTTTTTT. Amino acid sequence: CASSFQGYNTGELFF.

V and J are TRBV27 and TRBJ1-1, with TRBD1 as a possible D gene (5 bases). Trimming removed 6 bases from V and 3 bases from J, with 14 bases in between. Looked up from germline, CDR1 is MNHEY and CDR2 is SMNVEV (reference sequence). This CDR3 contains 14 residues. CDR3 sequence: CASRLQTGYTEAFF. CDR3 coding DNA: TGTGCCAGCAGGTTACAAACAGGATACACTGAAGCTTTCTTT.

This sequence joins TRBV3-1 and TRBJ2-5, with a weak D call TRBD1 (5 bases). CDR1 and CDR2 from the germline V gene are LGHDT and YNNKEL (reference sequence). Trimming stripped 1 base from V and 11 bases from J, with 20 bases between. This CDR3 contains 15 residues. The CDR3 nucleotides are TGTGCCAGCAGCCAAGCAGTCAGGGTGATGGATGAGCAGTACTTC. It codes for CASSQAVRVMDEQYF.

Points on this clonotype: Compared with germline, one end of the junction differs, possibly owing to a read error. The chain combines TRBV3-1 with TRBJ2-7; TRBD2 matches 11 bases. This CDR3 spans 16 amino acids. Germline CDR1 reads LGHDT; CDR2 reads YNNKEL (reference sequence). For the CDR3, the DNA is TGTGCCGGCAGCCATGTAGCGGGGGGGCCTTCCCACGAGCAGTACTTC. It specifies CAGSHVAGGPSHEQYF.

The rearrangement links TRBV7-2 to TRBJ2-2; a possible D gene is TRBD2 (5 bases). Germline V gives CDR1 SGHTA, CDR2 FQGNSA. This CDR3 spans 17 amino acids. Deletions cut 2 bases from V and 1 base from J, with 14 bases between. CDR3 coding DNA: TGTGCCAGCAGCTTAAATTTTCCTAGCCGGAACACCGGGGAGCTGTTTTTT. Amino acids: CASSLNFPSRNTGELFF.